This record looks at one T cell receptor beta chain sequence and its context. The record originates from a study of blood T cell repertoires in COVID-19. About the study: Sites in the United States, Italy and Spain provided acute and convalescent COVID-19 samples.

Ages ranged from about 18 to 89 years, with residence in approximately 25 US areas. In assigning cohorts, the study relied on participant-reported clinical history. The CDR3 totals 15 residues. Germline V gene lookup returns CDR1 SGHTS and CDR2 YDEGEE. The V and J ends lost 6 bases and 2 bases, in that order; junction bases with no gene match: 6. Authors' processing steps: Estimation of nucleated cell counts relied on the amplification of reference gene primers. Generated by immunoSEQ multiplex PCR, the TCRdb table keeps only in-frame clones and is missing some. Clone size and the V and J calls come from that table; the DNA yielded D and trimming. The table lists approximately 180,000 clones, roughly 88% of them singletons.

The chain combines TRBV5-8 with TRBJ2-1, with 9 bases fitting TRBD2. Input material: PBMCs or T cells enriched from blood (not recorded which). This receptor was obtained from a man aged 50 to 59 who had recovered from COVID-19. The DNA of the CDR3 is TGTGCCAGCACCTTACTAGCGGGCACCTACAATGAGCAGTTCTTC. This sequence encodes CASTLLAGTYNEQFF.